This passage covers 18 T cell receptor beta chains from one sample sequenced in a study of CD8 T cells in cerebrospinal fluid in Alzheimer's disease. TCRdb derives one entry per CDR3 protein from the 10x single-cell sequencing reads, leaving out DNA. This sample's table reports over 1,000 distinct CDR3 sequences. Sequencing input: cerebrospinal fluid. The source is a human donor with Parkinson's disease.

This clonotype is labeled medium-sized based on frequency. The chain carries TRBV5-1 and TRBJ2-7; lacking DNA, the TRBD2 call made by TCRdb goes unchecked. Germline assignment: CDR1 SGHRS and CDR2 YFSETQ. The CDR3 is 16 amino acids. The CDR3 reads CASSLTSGRSSYEQYF.

V gene TRBV19 combines with J gene TRBJ2-2; TCRdb selects TRBD1, and the lack of DNA leaves this call unchecked. Germline values: CDR1 LNHDA, CDR2 SQIVND (reference sequence). This CDR3 has 11 amino acids. CDR3 loop: CASRDSGELFF.

V gene TRBV18 combines with J gene TRBJ2-1. Looked up from germline, CDR1 is KGHSH and CDR2 is LQKENI. The length of the CDR3 is 14 residues. CDR3 sequence: CASSFGGPYNEQFF.

This clonotype is labeled large based on frequency. The chain couples TRBV4-1 to TRBJ1-5. The CDR3 length is 17 residues. The germline V gene has CDR1 MGHRA and CDR2 YSYEKL. Here the CDR3 reads CAGSRGGSGEGNQPQHF.

This clonotype counts as medium-sized (0.01 to 0.1%) by frequency. The chain combines TRBV28 with TRBJ1-6. The CDR3 extends over 13 amino acids. Germline-derived CDR1 and CDR2 are MDHEN and SYDVKM. The CDR3 protein is CASSSLYNSPLHF.

The rearrangement links TRBV29-1 to TRBJ2-7; the TRBD2 assignment by TCRdb is unverifiable without DNA. CDR1 SQVTM and CDR2 ANQGSEA come from the germline V gene. The length of the CDR3 is 15 residues. CDR3 sequence: CSAGTGTSGIYEQYF.

According to its frequency, this clonotype is medium-sized (0.01 to 0.1%). V gene TRBV7-2 combines with J gene TRBJ2-5; TCRdb's D gene call, TRBD1, goes unchecked for lack of DNA. Looked up from germline, CDR1 is SGHTA and CDR2 is FQGNSA. The CDR3 is 15 residues long. This CDR3 is CASSRVGDTKETQYF.

V is TRBV6-1 and J is TRBJ1-2; TCRdb calls TRBD1, which cannot be checked without DNA. Germline CDR1 reads MNHNS; CDR2 reads SASEGT. The CDR3 extends over 16 amino acids. Here the CDR3 reads CASRPSTGQLNYGYTF.

The chain combines TRBV18 with TRBJ2-2; TCRdb's D call of TRBD1 is untestable without DNA. Germline V gene data show CDR1 as KGHSH and CDR2 as LQKENI. CDR3 length equals 15 residues. CDR3 region: CASSLGQANTGELFF.

Measured by frequency, this clonotype is medium-sized. The chain links TRBV18 to TRBJ1-5. Germline CDR1 is KGHSH and CDR2 is LQKENI. The CDR3 length is 13 residues. The CDR3 spells CASSPTADQPQHF.

Its frequency marks this clonotype as large. CDR3 sequence: CASSQANFPAYNEQFF. J is TRBJ2-1 and V is TRBV4-3. Germline assignment: CDR1 LGHNA and CDR2 YSLEER. The CDR3 extends over 16 amino acids.

This sequence joins TRBV4-2 and TRBJ1-1; the TRBD1 assignment by TCRdb is unverifiable without DNA. This CDR3 spans 14 amino acids. The germline V gene has CDR1 LGHNA and CDR2 YNFKEQ. CDR3 in amino acids: CASSQVGQDTEAFF.

The CDR3 here is CSALGGQGETQYF. The genes are TRBV20-1 and TRBJ2-5; the TCRdb D gene call, TRBD1, has no DNA to confirm it. The V gene's germline CDR1 is DFQATT and CDR2 SNEGSKA (reference sequence). The CDR3 spans 13 residues.

This clonotype is identified as medium-sized from frequency. V and J are TRBV20-1 and TRBJ2-4. Germline V gene sequence: CDR1 DFQATT, CDR2 SNEGSKA (reference sequence). CDR3 size: 13 residues. CDR3 residues: CSAARLAKNIQYF.

Judged by frequency, this clonotype is medium-sized. V gene TRBV9 combines with J gene TRBJ1-1; TCRdb's assignment of TRBD1 cannot be checked, as there is no DNA. The CDR3 extends over 16 amino acids. Germline loops: CDR1 SGDLS, CDR2 YYNGEE. The CDR3 here is CASSVQSGAPNTEAFF.

The chain employs TRBV19 and TRBJ2-7; lacking DNA, the TRBD1 call made by TCRdb goes unchecked. The CDR3 contains 15 residues. The germline gives CDR1 LNHDA, CDR2 SQIVND (reference sequence). CDR3 residues: CASSIGGQGASEQYF.

This clonotype is medium-sized by frequency. The rearrangement joins TRBV7-7 to TRBJ1-4; TCRdb selects TRBD1, and the lack of DNA leaves this call unchecked. Germline CDR1 is SSHAT and CDR2 is FNYEAQ (reference sequence). The length of the CDR3 is 13 residues. CDR3 amino acids: CASSFVLNEKLFF.

V gene TRBV5-6 combines with J gene TRBJ2-1. Germline V gene sequence: CDR1 SGHDT, CDR2 YYEEEE. The CDR3 consists of 15 residues. Here the CDR3 reads CASSLARVDNNEQFF.